This T cell receptor (beta chain) was captured in a study of blood T cells in healthy people across ages. General observations from the study: A strong correlation was found between TCR beta diversity and the percentage of naive T cells. More naive CD4+ cells and higher diversity marked long-lived donors relative to aged donors.

Concerning this clonotype: Its specificity is not known.

The authors ran a second PCR of about 6 to 12 cycles using a sample-barcoded 5' primer and a J-beta primer mix. TCRdb independently ran MiXCR on the 5' RACE reads; one entry per CDR3 protein. The table includes some 890,000 distinct CDR3 sequences, under 35% detected once. A further study also used this sample, focusing on T cells of mothers and their children. According to that study: During the second PCR, the M1S primer introduced sample barcodes along with 2-4 random nucleotides. The study found slightly higher but non-significant overlap in related versus unrelated mother-child pairs.

The TCR originated in a woman aged 40 to 50 in good health. Sequencing input: blood.

CDR3 DNA: TGTGCCAGCAGTTTGTTGGAAGGGGGCAAAAACACCATATATTTT. Translation: CASSLLEGGKNTIYF. The J gene is TRBJ1-3, the V gene TRBV12-3 or TRBV12-4; 7 nucleotides agree with TRBD1. Trimming took 3 bases from V and 6 from J; bases not matched to a gene: 8. The CDR3 length is 15 residues.